This entry lists 5 T cell receptor beta chains sequenced from one sample in a study of T cell responses to AZD1222 COVID-19 vaccine. The protocol was immunoSEQ multiplex PCR, while the TCRdb copy is restricted to in-frame clones and leaves out a portion. The profile shows about 110,000 clones, roughly 87% of them singletons. The sequencing here drew on peripheral blood, taken on day 0 of AZD1222 vaccination. The receptors originated from an adult in good health.

The V and J genes are TRBV7-9 and TRBJ1-6; TRBD1 might be the D (5 bases). The CDR3 loop spans 15 amino acids. The V end lost 5 bases, the J end lost 11 bases, and 19 bases lay between the germline ends. The germline V gene has CDR1 SEHNR and CDR2 FQNEAQ (reference sequence). The CDR3 region has the DNA TGTGCCAGCAGCCCCGGGGCTTTCGGAAGAACACCCCTCCACTTT. This codes for CASSPGAFGRTPLHF.

This clone was seen once. The chain recombines TRBV2 with TRBJ1-1, with D tentatively TRBD1 (6 bases). The germline gives CDR1 SNHLY, CDR2 FYNNEI. Deletions cut 1 base from V and 6 bases from J, with 12 bases between. The CDR3 contains 14 residues. The CDR3 nucleotides are TGTGCCAGCAGTGAAGGGCGGGGGCCCGCTGAAGCTTTCTTT. Its translation is CASSEGRGPAEAFF.

V usage is TRBV15 and J usage is TRBJ1-5; D remains ambiguous. The germline CDR1 and CDR2 sequences are LNHNV and YYDKDF (reference sequence). This CDR3 has 14 amino acids. V dropped 0 bases and J dropped 4 bases, with 7 bases sitting between them. The CDR3 reads CATSREIPNQPQHF. CDR3 DNA: TGTGCCACCAGCAGAGAGATCCCTAATCAGCCCCAGCATTTT.

The V call is TRBV5-4, the J call TRBJ2-3; D is perhaps TRBD2 (7 bases). Germline V CDR1 and CDR2: SGHNT, YYREEE (reference sequence). V was pared by 4 bases and J by 4 bases, with 16 bases between. The CDR3 has 15 residues. CDR3 region: CASSPGTGGADTQYF. The CDR3, as DNA: TGTGCCAGCAGCCCTGGAACGGGGGGCGCAGATACGCAGTATTTT. Full variable domain (missing parts from reference TRBV5-4 and TRBJ2-3): ETGVTQSPTHLIKTRGQQVTLRCSSQSGHNTVSWYQQALGQGPQFIFQYYREEENGRGNFPPRFSGLQFPNYSSELNVNALELDDSALYLCASSPGTGGADTQYFGPGTRLTVL.

The chain recombines TRBV30 with TRBJ2-2; 7 bases align to TRBD1. Germline CDR1 reads GTSNPN; CDR2 reads SVGIG (reference sequence). The CDR3 sequence is 13 residues long. The V segment lost 4 bases and the J segment 4 bases; nucleotides outside the gene matches: 3. The CDR3 DNA sequence: TGTGCCTGGAATCCAGGGGGCACCGGGGAGCTGTTTTTT. This encodes CAWNPGGTGELFF.